Reported below is one T cell receptor (beta chain). These data belong to a study of cytomegalovirus exposure and HLA in healthy donors. This table comes from immunoSEQ multiplex PCR, and its TCRdb copy is limited to in-frame clones, with some not included. Among approximately 280,000 clones listed, roughly 90% were seen once. The V gene's germline CDR1 is MNHEY and CDR2 SMNVEV (reference sequence). The CDR3 length is 13 residues. V lost 4 bases and J 9 bases, leaving 13 bases between the germline ends. This chain joins TRBV27 and TRBJ2-1; tentative D call: TRBD2 (6 bases). This clonotype was sampled from a woman in her late teens or twenties in good health and CMV-seronegative. The sequenced sample was PBMCs. The DNA of the CDR3 is TGTGCCAGCAGTTCCGATCGGCGGGGTGAGCAGTTCTTC. It yields the protein CASSSDRRGEQFF.